This entry lists 20 T cell receptor beta chains sequenced from one sample in a study of CD8+ T cells in alopecia areata. Extracted from the samples, RNA was reverse transcribed into cDNA to serve as the sequencing template. The data were produced by immunoSEQ multiplex PCR, yet TCRdb's version contains in-frame clones alone and is incomplete. The sample has 140,000 or so clones, approximately 56% seen once. What was sequenced was CD8+ T cells sorted from blood. All receptors derive from a human donor in good health.

The gene calls are TRBV4-1 and TRBJ2-7, with 15 positions matching TRBD2. Per the germline V gene, CDR1 is MGHRA and CDR2 is YSYEKL. With 1 base clipped from V and 4 bases from J, the junction kept 5 bases outside the gene matches. The CDR3 spans 17 residues. CDR3 nucleotides: TGCGCCAGCAGCCAAGTAGGACTAGCGGGAGGGCAGTACGAGCAGTACTTC. It yields the protein CASSQVGLAGGQYEQYF.

The chain uses TRBV11-2 and TRBJ2-1, with TRBD1 matching 7 bases. Trimming cost V 5 bases and J 6 bases; bases outside gene matches: 10. The germline gives CDR1 SGHAT, CDR2 FQNNGV. This CDR3 has 15 residues. The CDR3: CASSPTRGSGNEQFF. The CDR3 coding sequence is TGTGCCAGCAGCCCAACCAGGGGGTCGGGCAATGAGCAGTTCTTC.

Regarding this clone: One end of the junction varies from germline; a read error may be responsible. J is TRBJ2-1 and V is TRBV5-1; 7 positions agree with TRBD1. The germline CDR1 and CDR2 sequences are SGHRS and YFSETQ. This CDR3 spans 16 amino acids. The CDR3 loop reads CASSLDLQGSYNEQFF. CDR3 coding DNA: TGCGCCAGCAGTTTGGATTTACAGGGGTCCTACAATGAGCAGTTCTTC. The full variable domain, its missing parts supplied by reference TRBV5-1 and TRBJ2-1, is KAGVTQTPRYLIKTRGQQVTLSCSPISGHRSVSWYQQTPGQGLQFLFEYFSETQRNKGNFPGRFSGRQFSNSRSEMNVSTLELGDSALYLCASSLDLQGSYNEQFFGPGTRLTVL.

Only one count was recorded for this clone. A much bigger clone sits one base away, suggesting this may be a read error. This sequence joins TRBV6-5 and TRBJ2-7; D gene uncertain. The V end was cut by 2 bases, the J end by 6 bases, with 5 bases between. The CDR3 totals 11 residues. Germline-derived CDR1 and CDR2 are MNHEY and SVGAGI. This CDR3 reads CASSYGVEQYF. Here the CDR3 DNA reads TGTGCCAGCAGTTACGGGGTCGAGCAGTACTTC.

CDR3 sequence reads: CASSQTGQGYNEQFF. The CDR3 DNA follows: TGTGCCAGCAGCCAGACAGGCCAGGGGTACAATGAGCAGTTCTTC. The V and J genes are TRBV14 and TRBJ2-1, with D maybe TRBD1 (6 bases). V dropped 3 bases and J dropped 4 bases, with 13 bases sitting between them. This CDR3 region has 15 residues. Looked up from germline, CDR1 is SGHDN and CDR2 is FVKESK.

Here the CDR3 DNA reads TGTGCCAGCAGCTTTAGTTGGAGGACTGCCCCTTACGAGCAGTACTTC. As protein: CASSFSWRTAPYEQYF. The V call is TRBV7-8, the J call TRBJ2-7, with a possible D match to TRBD2 (5 bases). This CDR3 region has 16 residues. Germline assignment: CDR1 SGHVS and CDR2 FQNEAQ. Trimming took 3 bases from V and 4 from J, leaving 19 bases between them. Full variable domain (outside the CDR3, taken from reference TRBV7-8 and TRBJ2-7): GAGVSQSPRYKVAKRGQDVALRCDPISGHVSLFWYQQALGQGPEFLTYFQNEAQLDKSGLPSDRFFAERPEGSVSTLKIQRTQQEDSAVYLCASSFSWRTAPYEQYFGPGTRLTVT.

V is TRBV6-5 and J is TRBJ2-1; D is unresolved. Deletions cut 2 bases from V and 2 bases from J, with 10 bases between. Germline-derived CDR1 and CDR2 are MNHEY and SVGAGI. This CDR3 spans 15 amino acids. CDR3 nucleotide sequence: TGTGCCAGCAGTTACACCAAGACTCCCTACAATGAGCAGTTCTTC. Protein product: CASSYTKTPYNEQFF.

The gene calls are TRBV10-3 and TRBJ2-6, with a weak D call TRBD2 (5 bases). The CDR3 has 13 residues. V was cut by 7 bases and J by 2 bases, with 6 bases left in between. Germline V gives CDR1 ENHRY, CDR2 SYGVKD. CDR3 nucleotides: TGTGCCATCACCGGGGCTGGGGCCAACGTCCTGACTTTC. Its protein is CAITGAGANVLTF.

This rearrangement joins TRBV10-3 to TRBJ1-5; no reliable D call. The CDR3 runs to 15 residues. Trimming took 7 bases from V and 5 from J, leaving 18 bases between them. Looked up from germline, CDR1 is ENHRY and CDR2 is SYGVKD. The CDR3: CAITRPAGVHQPQHF. The CDR3 bases are TGTGCCATCACCCGTCCCGCGGGTGTTCATCAGCCCCAGCATTTT.

This clone showed up just a few times. The chain couples TRBV27 to TRBJ2-6; D not resolved. V was clipped by 9 bases and J by 4 bases, with 7 bases between them. Looked up from germline, CDR1 is MNHEY and CDR2 is SMNVEV (reference sequence). There are 12 residues in the CDR3. CDR3 DNA: TGTGCCAGTGGTATCGGGGCCAACGTCCTGACTTTC. Protein: CASGIGANVLTF.

V and J are TRBV6-5 and TRBJ2-7; maybe TRBD2 (6 bases). This CDR3 comprises 13 residues. V shed 10 bases and J shed 4 bases, with 17 bases lying between them. Germline loops: CDR1 MNHEY, CDR2 SVGAGI. The CDR3 region has the DNA TGTGCCACCGCGGGACTTCCGCCGTACGAGCAGTACTTC. It is translated as CATAGLPPYEQYF.

V is TRBV10-2 and J is TRBJ1-5; a possible D gene is TRBD1 (5 bases). The CDR3 runs to 14 residues. CDR1 WSHSY and CDR2 SAAADI come from the germline V gene. The V end was cut by 5 bases, the J end by 5 bases, with 13 bases between. CDR3 loop: CASSSLGGDQPQHF. As DNA, the CDR3 is TGCGCCAGCAGTTCCTTGGGAGGGGATCAGCCCCAGCATTTT.

The chain links TRBV5-6 to TRBJ2-7, with D tentatively TRBD2 (6 bases). Germline V gene lookup returns CDR1 SGHDT and CDR2 YYEEEE. The CDR3 runs to 13 residues. V gave up 5 bases and J gave up 7 bases, with 16 bases separating them. The CDR3 DNA follows: TGTGCCAGCAGGGGGGACTCAGAAGGGGAGCAGTACTTC. It translates to CASRGDSEGEQYF. Full variable domain (remainder filled in from reference TRBV5-6 and TRBJ2-7): DAGVTQSPTHLIKTRGQQVTLRCSPKSGHDTVSWYQQALGQGPQFIFQYYEEEERQRGNFPDRFSGHQFPNYSSELNVNALLLGDSALYLCASRGDSEGEQYFGPGTRLTVT.

The chain carries TRBV28 and TRBJ2-4; D perhaps matches TRBD1 (5 bases). The V end lost 3 bases, the J end lost 4 bases, and 7 bases lay between the germline ends. The CDR3 has 13 residues. Per the germline V gene, CDR1 is MDHEN and CDR2 is SYDVKM. As DNA, the CDR3 is TGTGCCAGCAGTTTGGGGCGGAAAAACATTCAGTACTTC. Translating gives CASSLGRKNIQYF. Combining the CDR3 with reference TRBV28 and TRBJ2-4 gives the whole variable domain DVKVTQSSRYLVKRTGEKVFLECVQDMDHENMFWYRQDPGLGLRLIYFSYDVKMKEKGDIPEGYSVSREKKERFSLILESASTNQTSMYLCASSLGRKNIQYFGAGTRLSVL.

The chain links TRBV9 to TRBJ1-1; D gene uncertain. The CDR3 loop spans 15 amino acids. The V end was cut by 1 base, the J end by 2 bases, with 12 bases between. The germline V gene encodes CDR1 SGDLS and CDR2 YYNGEE. CDR3 amino acids: CASSVLEHLNTEAFF. CDR3 nucleotide sequence: TGTGCCAGCAGCGTATTAGAACACCTCAACACTGAAGCTTTCTTT. The full variable domain, in which reference TRBV9 and TRBJ1-1 provide the parts outside the CDR3, is DSGVTQTPKHLITATGQRVTLRCSPRSGDLSVYWYQQSLDQGLQFLIQYYNGEERAKGNILERFSAQQFPDLHSELNLSSLELGDSALYFCASSVLEHLNTEAFFGQGTRLTVV.

The chain carries TRBV29-1 and TRBJ2-1; 7 positions agree with TRBD2. V shed 3 bases, J shed 4 bases, and the junction held 6 bases outside the gene matches. This CDR3 has 14 residues. The germline CDR1 and CDR2 sequences are SQVTM and ANQGSEA. In nucleotides, the CDR3 is TGCAGCGTTGAGGACGGGAGGAGATACAATGAGCAGTTCTTC. It encodes CSVEDGRRYNEQFF.

This clone occurred a few times. The V gene is TRBV29-1, the J gene TRBJ2-1; a weak D match, TRBD1 (7 bases). The germline CDR1 and CDR2 sequences are SQVTM and ANQGSEA. The CDR3 contains 13 residues. The V gene lost 7 bases and the J gene lost 4 bases, with 14 bases spanning the gap. The CDR3 region has the DNA TGCAGCGCCGGAGGGGGCTCTTACAATGAGCAGTTCTTC. Amino acids: CSAGGGSYNEQFF.

V and J are TRBV14 and TRBJ2-7; 9 bases agree with TRBD1. V lost 4 bases, J lost 4 bases, and 8 bases stayed unmatched. CDR3 length: 15 amino acids. The germline CDR1 and CDR2 sequences are SGHDN and FVKESK. Here the CDR3 reads CASSLPGTGRYEQYF. The CDR3 nucleotides read TGTGCCAGCAGCCTACCCGGGACAGGGAGGTACGAGCAGTACTTC.

The rearrangement joins TRBV4-1 to TRBJ2-7, with 7 bases identical to TRBD2. The V gene's germline CDR1 is MGHRA and CDR2 YSYEKL. The J segment lost 6 bases and the V segment lost 3 bases, leaving 8 bases of the junction unmatched. This CDR3 spans 14 amino acids. CDR3 bases: TGCGCCAGCAGCCAGACCCAACTAGCGCGCGAGCAGTACTTC. It codes for CASSQTQLAREQYF.

CDR3 loop: CASSKAGETQYF. DNA for the CDR3: TGTGCCAGCAGCAAAGCGGGAGAGACCCAGTACTTC. The rearrangement joins TRBV5-6 to TRBJ2-5; D possibly corresponds to TRBD2 (6 bases). Trimming removed 4 bases at V and 4 bases at J, with 8 bases between. Germline V gene data show CDR1 as SGHDT and CDR2 as YYEEEE. There are 12 residues in the CDR3.